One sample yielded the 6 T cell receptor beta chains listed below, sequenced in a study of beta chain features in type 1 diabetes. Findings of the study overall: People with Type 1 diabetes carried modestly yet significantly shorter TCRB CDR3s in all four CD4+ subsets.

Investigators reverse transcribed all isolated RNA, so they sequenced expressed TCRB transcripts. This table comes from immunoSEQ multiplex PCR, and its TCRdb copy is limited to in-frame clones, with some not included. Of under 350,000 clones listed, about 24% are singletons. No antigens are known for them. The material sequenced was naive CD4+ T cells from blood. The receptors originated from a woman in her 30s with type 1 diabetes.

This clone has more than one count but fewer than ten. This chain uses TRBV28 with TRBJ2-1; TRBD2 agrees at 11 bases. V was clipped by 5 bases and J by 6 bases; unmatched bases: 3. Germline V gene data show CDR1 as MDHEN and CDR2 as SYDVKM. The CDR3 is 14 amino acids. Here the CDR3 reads CASSTTSGGNEQFF. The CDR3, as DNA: TGTGCCAGCAGTACCACTAGCGGGGGCAATGAGCAGTTCTTC.

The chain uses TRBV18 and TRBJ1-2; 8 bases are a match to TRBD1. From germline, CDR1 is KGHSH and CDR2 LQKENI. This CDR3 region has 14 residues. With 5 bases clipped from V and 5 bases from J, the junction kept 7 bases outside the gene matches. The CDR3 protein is CASSSGQGEYGYTF. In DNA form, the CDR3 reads TGTGCCAGCTCATCAGGACAGGGCGAATATGGCTACACCTTC.

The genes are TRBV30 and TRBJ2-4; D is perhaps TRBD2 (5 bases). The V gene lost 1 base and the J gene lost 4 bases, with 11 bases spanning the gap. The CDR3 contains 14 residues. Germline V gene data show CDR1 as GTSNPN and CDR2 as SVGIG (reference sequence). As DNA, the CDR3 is TGTGCCTGGAGTGGAGGGTCCCTAAAAAACATTCAGTACTTC. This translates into CAWSGGSLKNIQYF.

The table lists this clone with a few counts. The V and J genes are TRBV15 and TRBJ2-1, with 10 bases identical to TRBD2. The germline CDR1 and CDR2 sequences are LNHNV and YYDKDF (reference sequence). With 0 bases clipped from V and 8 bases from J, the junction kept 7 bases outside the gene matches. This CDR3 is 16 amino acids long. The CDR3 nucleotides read TGTGCCACCAGCAGAGATCAAGCGGGAGGGCGCTATGAGCAGTTCTTC. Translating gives CATSRDQAGGRYEQFF.

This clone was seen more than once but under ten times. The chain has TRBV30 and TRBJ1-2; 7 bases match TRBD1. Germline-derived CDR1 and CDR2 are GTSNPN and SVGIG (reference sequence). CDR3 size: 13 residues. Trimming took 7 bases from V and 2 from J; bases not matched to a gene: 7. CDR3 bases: TGTGCCTATGAGTCGGACAGGAACTATGGCTACACCTTC. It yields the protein CAYESDRNYGYTF.

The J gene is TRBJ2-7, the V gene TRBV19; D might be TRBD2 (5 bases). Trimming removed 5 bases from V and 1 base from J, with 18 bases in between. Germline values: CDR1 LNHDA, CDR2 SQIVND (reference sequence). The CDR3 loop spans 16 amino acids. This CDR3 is CASSEGLDYKSYEQYF. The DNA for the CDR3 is TGTGCCAGTAGTGAAGGTCTAGACTACAAGTCCTACGAGCAGTACTTC.